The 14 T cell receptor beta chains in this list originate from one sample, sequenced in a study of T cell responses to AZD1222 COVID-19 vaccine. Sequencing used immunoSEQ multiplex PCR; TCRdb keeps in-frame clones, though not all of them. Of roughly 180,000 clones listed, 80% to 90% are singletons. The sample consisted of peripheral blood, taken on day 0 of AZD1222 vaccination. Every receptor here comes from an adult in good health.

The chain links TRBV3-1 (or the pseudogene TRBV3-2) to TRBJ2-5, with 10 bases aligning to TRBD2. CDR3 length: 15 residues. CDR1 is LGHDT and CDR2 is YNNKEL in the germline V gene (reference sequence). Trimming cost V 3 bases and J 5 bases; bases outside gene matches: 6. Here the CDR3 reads CASSQDKLAGETQYF. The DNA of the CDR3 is TGTGCCAGCAGCCAGGACAAACTAGCGGGGGAGACCCAGTACTTC.

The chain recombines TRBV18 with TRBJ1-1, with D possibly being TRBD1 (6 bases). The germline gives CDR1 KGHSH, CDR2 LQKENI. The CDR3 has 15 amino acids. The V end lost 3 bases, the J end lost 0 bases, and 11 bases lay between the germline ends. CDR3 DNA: TGTGCCAGCTCACCGTCACAGGGTATGAACACTGAAGCTTTCTTT. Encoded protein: CASSPSQGMNTEAFF.

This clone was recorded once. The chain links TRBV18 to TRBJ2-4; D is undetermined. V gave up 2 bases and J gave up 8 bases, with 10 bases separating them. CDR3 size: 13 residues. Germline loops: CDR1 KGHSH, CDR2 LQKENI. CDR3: CASSPGVDDIQYF. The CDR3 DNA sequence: TGTGCCAGCTCACCAGGGGTGGATGACATTCAGTACTTC.

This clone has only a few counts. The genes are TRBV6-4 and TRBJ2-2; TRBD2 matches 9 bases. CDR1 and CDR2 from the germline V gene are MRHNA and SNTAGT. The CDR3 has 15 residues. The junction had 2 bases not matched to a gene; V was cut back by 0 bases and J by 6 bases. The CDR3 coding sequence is TGTGCCAGCAGTGACTCGGCGGGGGGGCCCGGGGAGCTGTTTTTT. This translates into CASSDSAGGPGELFF.

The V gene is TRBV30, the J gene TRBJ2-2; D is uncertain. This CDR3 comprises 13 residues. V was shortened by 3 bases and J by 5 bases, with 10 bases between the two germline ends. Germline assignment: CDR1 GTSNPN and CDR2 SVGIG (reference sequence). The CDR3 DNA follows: TGTGCCTGGAGCCCCTGGCGGACCGGGGAGCTGTTTTTT. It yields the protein CAWSPWRTGELFF.

CDR3 residues: CASSQDRLDNEQFF. CDR3 nucleotide sequence: TGTGCCAGCAGCCAAGATCGGCTAGACAATGAGCAGTTCTTC. This chain uses TRBV4-2 with TRBJ2-1; D gene uncertain. CDR3 length: 14 residues. Trimming stripped 0 bases from V and 5 bases from J, with 8 bases between. Germline assignment: CDR1 LGHNA and CDR2 YNFKEQ.

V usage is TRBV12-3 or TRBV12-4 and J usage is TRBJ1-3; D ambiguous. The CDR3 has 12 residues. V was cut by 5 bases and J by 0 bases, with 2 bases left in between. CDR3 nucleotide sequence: TGTGCCAGCAGTGTCTCTGGAAACACCATATATTTT. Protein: CASSVSGNTIYF.

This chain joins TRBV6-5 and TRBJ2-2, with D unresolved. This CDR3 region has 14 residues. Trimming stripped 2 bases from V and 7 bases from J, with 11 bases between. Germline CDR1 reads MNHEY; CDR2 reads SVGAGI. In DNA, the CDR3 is TGTGCCAGCAGTTACAATAGGGCAGGCGGGGAGCTGTTTTTT. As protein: CASSYNRAGGELFF.

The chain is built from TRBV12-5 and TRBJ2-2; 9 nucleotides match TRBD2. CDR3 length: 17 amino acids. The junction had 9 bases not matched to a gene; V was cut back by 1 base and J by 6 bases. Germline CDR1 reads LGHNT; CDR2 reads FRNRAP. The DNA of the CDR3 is TGTGCTAGTGGTTTGGGGCCGGCGGGGGGGCCTCCCGGGGAGCTGTTTTTT. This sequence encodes CASGLGPAGGPPGELFF.

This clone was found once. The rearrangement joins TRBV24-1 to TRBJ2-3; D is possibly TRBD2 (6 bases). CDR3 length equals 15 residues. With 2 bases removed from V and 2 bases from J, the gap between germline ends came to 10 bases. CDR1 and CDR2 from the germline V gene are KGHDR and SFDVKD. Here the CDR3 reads CATSDSGEDTDTQYF. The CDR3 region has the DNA TGTGCCACCAGTGATTCCGGGGAGGACACAGATACGCAGTATTTT.

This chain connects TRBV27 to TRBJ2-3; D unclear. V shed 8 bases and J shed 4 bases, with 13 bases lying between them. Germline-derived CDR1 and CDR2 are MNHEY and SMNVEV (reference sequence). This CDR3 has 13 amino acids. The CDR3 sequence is CASRITRADTQYF. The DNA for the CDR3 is TGTGCCAGCCGGATCACCCGAGCAGATACGCAGTATTTT.

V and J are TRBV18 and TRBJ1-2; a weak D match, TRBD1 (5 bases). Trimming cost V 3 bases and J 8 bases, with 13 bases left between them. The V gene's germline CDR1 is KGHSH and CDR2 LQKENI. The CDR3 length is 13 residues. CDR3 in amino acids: CASSPSDTRGYTF. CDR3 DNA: TGTGCCAGCTCACCTTCGGACACCCGAGGCTACACCTTC.

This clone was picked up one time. The CDR3 nucleotides are TGTGCCAGCGGACCTCAGGAGACCCAGTACTTC. This sequence encodes CASGPQETQYF. The chain uses TRBV27 and TRBJ2-5; D is unresolved. V lost 8 bases to trimming and J lost 5 bases, with 9 bases between them. Germline CDR1 reads MNHEY; CDR2 reads SMNVEV (reference sequence). The CDR3 runs to 11 residues.

CDR3 protein: CASKVEASSYNSPLHF. In DNA, the CDR3 is TGTGCCAGTAAGGTCGAGGCGAGCTCCTATAATTCACCCCTCCACTTT. The chain employs TRBV19 and TRBJ1-6; D is undetermined. Germline V CDR1 and CDR2: LNHDA, SQIVND (reference sequence). V lost 7 bases and J 0 bases, leaving 13 bases between the germline ends. The CDR3 covers 16 residues.